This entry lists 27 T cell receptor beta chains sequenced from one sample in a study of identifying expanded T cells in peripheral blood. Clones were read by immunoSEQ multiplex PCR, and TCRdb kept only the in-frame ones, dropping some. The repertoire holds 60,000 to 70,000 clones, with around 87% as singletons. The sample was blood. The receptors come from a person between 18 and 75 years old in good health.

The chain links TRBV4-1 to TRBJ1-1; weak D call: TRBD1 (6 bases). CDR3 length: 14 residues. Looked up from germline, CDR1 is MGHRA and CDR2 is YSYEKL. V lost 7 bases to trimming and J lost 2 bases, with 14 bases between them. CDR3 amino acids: CASTPRGVNTEAFF. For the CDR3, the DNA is TGCGCCAGCACCCCAAGGGGGGTTAACACTGAAGCTTTCTTT.

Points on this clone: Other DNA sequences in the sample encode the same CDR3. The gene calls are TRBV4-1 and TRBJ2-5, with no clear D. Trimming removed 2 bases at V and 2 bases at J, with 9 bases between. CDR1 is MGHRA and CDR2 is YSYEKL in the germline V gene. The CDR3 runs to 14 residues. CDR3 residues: CASSQPILQETQYF. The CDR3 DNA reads TGCGCCAGCAGCCAACCTATTTTGCAAGAGACCCAGTACTTC.

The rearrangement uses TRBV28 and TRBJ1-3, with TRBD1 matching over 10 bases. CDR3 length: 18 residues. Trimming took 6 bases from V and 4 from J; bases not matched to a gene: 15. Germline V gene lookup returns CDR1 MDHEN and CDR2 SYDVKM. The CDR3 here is CASSRRPLTGGLGNTIYF. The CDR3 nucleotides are TGTGCCAGCAGCCGCCGCCCTCTGACAGGGGGCTTGGGAAACACCATATATTTT.

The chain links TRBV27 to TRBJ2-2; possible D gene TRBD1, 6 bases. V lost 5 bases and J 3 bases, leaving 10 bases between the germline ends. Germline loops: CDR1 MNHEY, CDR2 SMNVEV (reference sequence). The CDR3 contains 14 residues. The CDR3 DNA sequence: TGTGCCAGCAGTCAGGACAGATACACCGGGGAGCTGTTTTTT. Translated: CASSQDRYTGELFF.

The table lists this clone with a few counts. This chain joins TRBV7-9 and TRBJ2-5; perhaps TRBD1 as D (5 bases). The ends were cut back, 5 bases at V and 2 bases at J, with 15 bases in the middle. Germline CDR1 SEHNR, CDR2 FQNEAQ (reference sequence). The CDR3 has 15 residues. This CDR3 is CASSTSTDSQETQYF. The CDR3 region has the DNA TGTGCCAGCAGCACCTCGACAGACTCTCAAGAGACCCAGTACTTC.

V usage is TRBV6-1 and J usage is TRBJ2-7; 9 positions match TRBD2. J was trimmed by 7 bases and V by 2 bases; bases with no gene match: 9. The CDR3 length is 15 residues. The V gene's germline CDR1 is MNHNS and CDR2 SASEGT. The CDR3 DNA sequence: TGTGCCAGCAGTGAAATTAGCGGGAGCTCCGGTGAGCAGTACTTC. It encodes CASSEISGSSGEQYF.

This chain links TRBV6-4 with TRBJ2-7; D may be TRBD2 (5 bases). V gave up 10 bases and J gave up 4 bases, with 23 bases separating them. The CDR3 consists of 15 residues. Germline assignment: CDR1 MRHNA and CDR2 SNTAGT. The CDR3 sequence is CATPWSWTEQYEQYF. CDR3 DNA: TGTGCCACCCCCTGGAGCTGGACTGAGCAATACGAGCAGTACTTC.

The CDR3 here is CASSDSGLAGADTQYF. CDR3 in DNA: TGTGCCAGCAGTGACTCGGGACTAGCGGGAGCAGATACGCAGTATTTT. The chain carries TRBV6-4 and TRBJ2-3; 14 nucleotides line up with TRBD2. This CDR3 is 16 amino acids long. In germline, CDR1 is MRHNA, CDR2 SNTAGT. V lost 0 bases to trimming and J lost 4 bases; unmatched junction nucleotides: 0.

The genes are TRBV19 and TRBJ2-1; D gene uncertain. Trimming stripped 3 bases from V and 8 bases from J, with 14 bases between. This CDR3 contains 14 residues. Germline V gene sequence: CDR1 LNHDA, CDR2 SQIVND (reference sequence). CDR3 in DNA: TGTGCCAGTAGTATTTTACAGTTTGGGGATGAGCAGTTCTTC. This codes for CASSILQFGDEQFF.

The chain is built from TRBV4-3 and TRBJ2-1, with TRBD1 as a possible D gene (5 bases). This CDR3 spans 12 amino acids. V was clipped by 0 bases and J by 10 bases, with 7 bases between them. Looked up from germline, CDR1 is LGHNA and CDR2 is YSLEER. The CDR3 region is CASSQDKGEQFF. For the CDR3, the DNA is TGCGCCAGCAGCCAAGATAAGGGGGAGCAGTTCTTC.

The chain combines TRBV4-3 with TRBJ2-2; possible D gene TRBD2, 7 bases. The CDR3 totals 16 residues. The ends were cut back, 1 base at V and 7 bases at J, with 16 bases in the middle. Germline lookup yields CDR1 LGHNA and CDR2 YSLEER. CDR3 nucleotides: TGCGCCAGCAGCCAAGGGCGGGGGCGCGGGGTCGGGGAGCTGTTTTTT. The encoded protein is CASSQGRGRGVGELFF.

CDR3 nucleotide sequence: TGTGCCAGCAGCTTTGGGGGCCCGGCAACTAATGAAAAACTGTTTTTT. Its protein is CASSFGGPATNEKLFF. V is TRBV5-4 and J is TRBJ1-4, with D perhaps matching TRBD1 (6 bases). The CDR3 contains 16 residues. Per the germline V gene, CDR1 is SGHNT and CDR2 is YYREEE (reference sequence). V was clipped by 2 bases and J by 0 bases, with 11 bases between them.

CDR3 nucleotide sequence: TGTGCCAGCAGTGAAAGCGGGAACCTAAACATTCAGTACTTC. It is translated as CASSESGNLNIQYF. V usage is TRBV7-2 and J usage is TRBJ2-4, with TRBD2 matching 7 bases. The V gene end was trimmed by 6 bases and the J gene end by 6 bases; junction bases not matched to a gene: 8. CDR1 and CDR2 (germline): SGHTA, FQGNSA. CDR3 length: 14 residues.

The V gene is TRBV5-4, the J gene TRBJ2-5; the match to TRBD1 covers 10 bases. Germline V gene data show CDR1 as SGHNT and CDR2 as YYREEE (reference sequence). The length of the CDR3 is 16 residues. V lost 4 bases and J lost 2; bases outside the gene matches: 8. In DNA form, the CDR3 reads TGTGCCAGCAGCGCCCCCGGGACAGGGGAGCAAGAGACCCAGTACTTC. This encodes CASSAPGTGEQETQYF.

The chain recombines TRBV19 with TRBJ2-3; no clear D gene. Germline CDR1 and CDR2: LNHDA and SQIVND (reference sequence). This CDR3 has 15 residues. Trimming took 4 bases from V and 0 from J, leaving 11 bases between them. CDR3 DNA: TGTGCCAGTAGTACCTCCACCCCTAGCACAGATACGCAGTATTTT. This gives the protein CASSTSTPSTDTQYF.

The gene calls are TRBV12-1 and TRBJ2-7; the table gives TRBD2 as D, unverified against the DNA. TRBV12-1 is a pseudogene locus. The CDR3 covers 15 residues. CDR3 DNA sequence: TGTGCCGTCTCCCGTTGTATAGGCGGGGTGAGCGAGCAGTACTTC. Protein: CAVSRCIGGVSEQYF.

CDR3 nucleotides: TGTGCCAGCAGCTCGGACCTAGACACAGATACGCAGTATTTT. Translated: CASSSDLDTDTQYF. The genes are TRBV5-4 and TRBJ2-3, with D unclear. Trimming shortened V by 3 bases and J by 2 bases, and 10 bases separated the two germline ends. The CDR3 is 14 residues long. Germline V CDR1 and CDR2: SGHNT, YYREEE (reference sequence).

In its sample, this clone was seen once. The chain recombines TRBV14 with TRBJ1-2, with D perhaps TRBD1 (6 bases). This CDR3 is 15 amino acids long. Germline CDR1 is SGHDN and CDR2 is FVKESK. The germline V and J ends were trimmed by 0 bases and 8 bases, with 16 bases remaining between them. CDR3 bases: TGTGCCAGCAGCCAAGATCTAGGGGGTTCAGGCGGCTACACCTTC. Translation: CASSQDLGGSGGYTF.

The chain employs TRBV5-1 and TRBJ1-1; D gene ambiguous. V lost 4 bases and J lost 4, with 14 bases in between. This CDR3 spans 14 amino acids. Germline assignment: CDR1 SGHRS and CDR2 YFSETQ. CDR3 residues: CASSPGNRGTEAFF. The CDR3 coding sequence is TGCGCCAGCAGCCCGGGAAACCGGGGCACTGAAGCTTTCTTT.

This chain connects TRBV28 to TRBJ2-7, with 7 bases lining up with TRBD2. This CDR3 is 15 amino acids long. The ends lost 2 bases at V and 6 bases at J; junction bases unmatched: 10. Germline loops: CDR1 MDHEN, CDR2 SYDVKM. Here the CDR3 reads CASSLLAGVSAEQYF. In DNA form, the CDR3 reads TGTGCCAGCAGTTTACTCGCGGGAGTATCAGCCGAGCAGTACTTC.

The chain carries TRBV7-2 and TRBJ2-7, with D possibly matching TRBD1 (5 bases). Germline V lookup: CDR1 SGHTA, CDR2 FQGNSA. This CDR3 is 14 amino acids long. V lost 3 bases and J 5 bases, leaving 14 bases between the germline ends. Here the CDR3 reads CASSLDGAGDEQYF. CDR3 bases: TGTGCCAGCAGCTTGGATGGGGCTGGCGACGAGCAGTACTTC.

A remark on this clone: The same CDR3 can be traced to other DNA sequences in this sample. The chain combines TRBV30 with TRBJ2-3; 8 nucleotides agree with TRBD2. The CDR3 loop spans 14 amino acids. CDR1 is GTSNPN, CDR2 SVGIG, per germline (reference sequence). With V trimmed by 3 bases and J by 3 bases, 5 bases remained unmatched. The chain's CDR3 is CAWRGLVGTDTQYF. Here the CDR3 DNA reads TGTGCCTGGAGGGGACTAGTGGGGACAGATACGCAGTATTTT.

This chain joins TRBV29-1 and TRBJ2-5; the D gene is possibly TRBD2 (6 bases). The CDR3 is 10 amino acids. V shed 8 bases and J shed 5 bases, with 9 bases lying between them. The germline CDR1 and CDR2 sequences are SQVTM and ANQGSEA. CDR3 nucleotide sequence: TGCAGCTGGGAGGACGAGACCCAGTACTTC. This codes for CSWEDETQYF.

CDR3 sequence (DNA): TGTGCCAGCAGCTCCTGGACAGGCTCAATAAGAGCTAACTATGGCTACACCTTC. Protein sequence: CASSSWTGSIRANYGYTF. The V gene is TRBV7-9, the J gene TRBJ1-2; 7 bases fit TRBD1. With 4 bases clipped from V and 0 bases from J, the junction kept 14 bases outside the gene matches. Germline assignment: CDR1 SEHNR and CDR2 FQNEAQ (reference sequence). The CDR3 consists of 18 residues.

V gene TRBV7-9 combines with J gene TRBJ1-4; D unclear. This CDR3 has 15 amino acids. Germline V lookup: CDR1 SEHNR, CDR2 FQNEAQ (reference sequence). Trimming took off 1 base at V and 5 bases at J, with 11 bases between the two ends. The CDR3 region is CASSLDRVLNEKLFF. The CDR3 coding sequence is TGTGCCAGCAGCTTAGACCGGGTCCTAAATGAAAAACTGTTTTTT.

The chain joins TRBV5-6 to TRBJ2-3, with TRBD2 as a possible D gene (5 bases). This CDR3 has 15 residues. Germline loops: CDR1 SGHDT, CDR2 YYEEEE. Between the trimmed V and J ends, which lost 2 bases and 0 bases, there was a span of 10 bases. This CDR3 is CASSFVGVSTDTQYF. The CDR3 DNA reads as TGTGCCAGCAGCTTCGTGGGAGTCAGCACAGATACGCAGTATTTT.

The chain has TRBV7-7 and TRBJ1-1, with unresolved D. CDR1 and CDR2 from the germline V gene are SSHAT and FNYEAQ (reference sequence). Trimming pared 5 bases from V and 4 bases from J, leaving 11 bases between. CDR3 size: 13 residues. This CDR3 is CASSPFRGTEAFF. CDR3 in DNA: TGTGCCAGCAGCCCCTTCCGGGGCACTGAAGCTTTCTTT.